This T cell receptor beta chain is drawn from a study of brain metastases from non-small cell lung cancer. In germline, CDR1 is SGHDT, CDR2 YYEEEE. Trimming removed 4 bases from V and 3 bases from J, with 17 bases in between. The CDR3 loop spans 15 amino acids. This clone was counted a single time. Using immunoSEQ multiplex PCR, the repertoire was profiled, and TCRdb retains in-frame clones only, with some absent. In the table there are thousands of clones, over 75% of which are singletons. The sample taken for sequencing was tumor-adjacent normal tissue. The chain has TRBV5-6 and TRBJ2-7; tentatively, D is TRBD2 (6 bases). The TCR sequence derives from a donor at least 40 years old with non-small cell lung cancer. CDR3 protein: CASSILGSGDYEQYF. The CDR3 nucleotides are TGTGCCAGCAGCATCTTAGGTTCGGGGGACTACGAGCAGTACTTC.